The present T cell receptor (beta chain) was sequenced within a study of T cell responses to AZD1222 COVID-19 vaccine. The CDR3 covers 15 residues. Germline CDR1 is WSHSY and CDR2 is SAAADI. J gave up 3 bases and V 4 bases, and 5 bases lay outside the gene matches. The sample holds a few counts of this clone. Some clones are missing from TCRdb's copy, which holds only in-frame ones; the method was immunoSEQ multiplex PCR. Here the sample spans some 92,000 clones, around 93% being singletons. Sequences were derived from peripheral blood, sampled on day 0 of AZD1222 vaccination. The sequence came from an adult in good health. The rearrangement joins TRBV10-2 to TRBJ2-7; TRBD2 matches at 11 bases. The CDR3 protein is CASSGGTSGNYEQYF. The DNA for the CDR3 is TGCGCCAGCAGTGGGGGGACTAGCGGTAACTACGAGCAGTACTTC.